The present TCR beta chain was sequenced within a study of shared clonotypes between healthy human individuals. Study as a whole: CD4 naive and memory got three plates each, CD8 naive two, CD8 memory one. General study findings and limits: When compared with the clonotypes that were shared by all four sorted-subset donors, the non-shared clonotypes turned out to have lower generation probabilities.

Only in-frame clones appear in the TCRdb table, and some are missing; sequencing was by immunoSEQ multiplex PCR. The table shows 2 million or so clones, with 95% occurring only once. As regards this clone: Antigen: not known.

The germline V gene has CDR1 MNHEY and CDR2 SVGAGI. V lost 7 bases to trimming and J lost 8 bases, with 14 bases between them. This CDR3 is 12 amino acids long. The source of this sequence is a man aged 18 to 30 in good health. V and J are TRBV6-5 and TRBJ1-1; D gene ambiguous. Sequencing was carried out using naive CD4+ T cells sorted from blood. Subset here: CD45RA+ positively selected. The CDR3 coding sequence is TGTGCCAGCAAGGCAGGCCTCGGGGAAGCTTTCTTT. This gives the protein CASKAGLGEAFF.